These 29 T cell receptor beta chains share one sample of origin, sequenced in a study of tissue T cells after allogeneic stem cell transplantation (dated by TCRdb to between 2021 and 2024). The time point label here, explained by the study, means: mouse harvest day 14 after allogeneic transplant. Each mouse graft consisted of 10^7 T-cell-depleted bone marrow cells plus 10^6 splenic CD5+ T cells and was given by tail vein injection. Libraries were prepared through the immunoSEQ multiplex PCR assay. The immuneACCESS repertoire file appears here via TCRdb, limited to in-frame rearrangements. These files lack a portion of the clones; in checked studies, under half of the deficit traces to unresolved V genes, and the cause of the others is not known. Counted in this sample were about 230 clones; 35% to 50% of them appeared once. The biggest ten clones account for 45% to 55% of the sample. What was sequenced was spleen. The receptors derive from a female BALB/c mouse given C57BL/6 T cells with graft-versus-host disease after an allogeneic hematopoietic cell transplant.

Comments on this clone: The listed genes are named as in mouse. Sequencing ends 1 residue short of the CDR3 end; the germline J gene provides the rest. The same CDR3 can be traced to other DNA sequences in this sample. J is TRBJ2-3 and V is TRBV1, with unresolved D. Germline V gene data show CDR1 as NSQYPW and CDR2 as LRSPGD (reference sequence). The V and J ends lost 3 bases and 4 bases respectively, with 2 bases between them. This CDR3 spans 11 amino acids. Incomplete CDR3 DNA: TGCACCTGCAGTGCTACAGAAACGCTGTAT. Translated, it gives CTCSATETLY. The whole CDR3 sequence reads CTCSATETLYF.

This clone has only a few counts. Gene names denote mouse genes. The CDR3 region is CASSDAGGRNEQYF. Partial CDR3 DNA: TGTGCCAGCAGTGATGCAGGGGGGAGGAATGAACAGTAC. The chain links TRBV13-1 to TRBJ2-7, with a possible D match to TRBD1 (7 bases). The CDR3 end falls 1 residue outside the read, so it is completed with the germline J gene. In germline, CDR1 is NSHNY, CDR2 SYGAGN. The CDR3 is made up of 14 amino acids. The germline V and J ends were trimmed by 0 bases and 5 bases, with 12 bases remaining between them.

This clone was detected only a few times. Germline and genes: mouse. The missing CDR3 end, 1 residue past where the read stops, is filled in from the germline J gene. The chain joins TRBV13-3 to TRBJ2-1, with D tentatively TRBD1 or TRBD2 (5 bases each). The CDR3 is 14 residues long. The germline V gene encodes CDR1 NNHDY and CDR2 SYVADS. Trimming took 2 bases from V and 1 from J, leaving 7 bases between them. The sequenced CDR3 bases are TGTGCCAGCAGTGACGGGGGAAACTATGCTGAGCAGTTC. It is translated as CASSDGGNYAEQF. The entire CDR3 protein reads CASSDGGNYAEQFF.

This clone was seen a handful of times. Mouse gene names apply. The read terminates 1 residue before the CDR3 end, so the remaining end is supplied by the germline J gene. The rearrangement joins TRBV3 to TRBJ2-4; 7 bases match TRBD2. This CDR3 contains 14 residues. J was trimmed by 1 base and V by 2 bases; bases with no gene match: 0. In germline, CDR1 is SNHLY, CDR2 FYNGKV (reference sequence). CDR3 bases read: TGTGCCAGCAGCTTACTGGGGGGTCAAAACACCTTGTAC. Encoded protein: CASSLLGGQNTLY. The full CDR3 protein reads CASSLLGGQNTLYF.

Turning to this clone: Mouse names are used for the genes. The CDR3 end lies 1 residue beyond the end of the read and is filled in from the germline J gene. The V and J genes are TRBV4 and TRBJ2-7, with 8 bases that match TRBD2. CDR3 length: 16 amino acids. The V gene end was trimmed by 4 bases and the J gene end by 0 bases; junction bases not matched to a gene: 8. From germline, CDR1 is LGHDT and CDR2 YNNKQL (reference sequence). The CDR3 region is CASSFGGGAGSYEQYF. The CDR3 DNA, read in part, is TGTGCCAGCAGCTTTGGGGGGGGCGCTGGCTCCTATGAACAGTAC.

A remark on this clone: Any gene name here is a mouse gene name. The CDR3 end lies 1 residue beyond the end of the read and is filled in from the germline J gene. This rearrangement joins TRBV14 to TRBJ2-2; 11 bases line up with TRBD1. The J segment lost 2 bases and the V segment lost 2 bases, leaving 2 bases of the junction unmatched. Germline-derived CDR1 and CDR2 are SGHDT and FRDEAV. There are 16 residues in the CDR3. The covered CDR3 bases are TGTGCCAGCAGTTTTCGGGACAGGGGGAACACCGGGCAGCTCTAC. Protein sequence: CASSFRDRGNTGQLY. In full, the CDR3 is CASSFRDRGNTGQLYF.

This clone is classed as large. Here the gene names and germline are mouse. The CDR3 spells CASSLARNYAEQFF. CDR3 DNA, as far as it was read: TGTGCCAGCAGTTTGGCACGGAACTATGCTGAGCAGTTC. The chain recombines TRBV14 with TRBJ2-1; no reliable D call. Sequencing ends 1 residue short of the CDR3 end; the germline J gene provides the rest. CDR1 and CDR2 (germline): SGHDT, FRDEAV. With 2 bases removed from V and 1 base from J, the gap between germline ends came to 7 bases. The CDR3 is 14 amino acids.

As concerns this clone: The gene symbols are mouse symbols. The CDR3 end is not reached by the read, which stops 1 residue before it; the germline J gene fills it in. The chain links TRBV4 to TRBJ2-4; 10 bases are shared with TRBD2. The CDR3 loop spans 14 amino acids. Germline-derived CDR1 and CDR2 are LGHDT and YNNKQL (reference sequence). The V segment lost 5 bases and the J segment 6 bases; nucleotides outside the gene matches: 5. CDR3 residues: CASSLWGGGNTLYF. CDR3 bases read: TGTGCCAGCAGCCTCTGGGGGGGCGGCAACACCTTGTAC.

There are a few counts of this clone. All gene names here are mouse names. Sequencing ends 1 residue short of the CDR3 end; the germline J gene provides the rest. The chain joins TRBV13-3 to TRBJ2-5; D perhaps matches TRBD1 (6 bases). The germline V and J ends were trimmed by 4 bases and 6 bases, with 12 bases remaining between them. The CDR3 is 13 amino acids. CDR1 and CDR2 from the germline V gene are NNHDY and SYVADS. The part of the CDR3 DNA that was read is TGTGCCAGCAGTTCAGGGGTGGGGGACACCCAGTAC. Protein product: CASSSGVGDTQY. The CDR3 in its entirety is CASSSGVGDTQYF.

A remark on this clone: All gene names here are mouse names. The CDR3 goes on 1 residue after the read ends, and that part is filled in from the germline J gene. The J gene is TRBJ2-5, the V gene TRBV20; 8 bases fit TRBD2. Trimming removed 5 bases from V and 5 bases from J; junction bases left unmatched: 0. Per the germline V gene, CDR1 is GFQATS and CDR2 is STVNSAI. The CDR3 is 11 residues long. The CDR3 protein is CGAGLGDTQYF. The sequenced CDR3 bases are TGTGGTGCTGGACTGGGAGACACCCAGTAC.

This clone is categorized as hyperexpanded. Gene names and germline refer to mouse. Read data end 1 residue before the CDR3 end; the end is taken from the germline J gene. V gene TRBV13-2 combines with J gene TRBJ1-3; 9 bases map to TRBD1. V trimming: 3 bases; J trimming: 3 bases; junction bases outside the gene matches: 1. This CDR3 has 14 amino acids. Germline CDR1 reads NNHNN; CDR2 reads SYGAGS (reference sequence). CDR3 protein: CASGGDRVGNTLYF. The DNA read from the CDR3 is TGTGCCAGCGGTGGGGACAGGGTTGGAAATACGCTCTAT.

Concerning this clone itself: The gene names given are mouse names. The CDR3 extends 1 residue past the end of the read, so its final part is completed from the germline J gene. This rearrangement joins TRBV5 to TRBJ1-4; D possibly corresponds to TRBD1 (6 bases). CDR3 length equals 16 residues. Germline-derived CDR1 and CDR2 are LGHNA and YNLKQL (reference sequence). The V and J ends lost 0 bases and 1 base respectively, with 9 bases between them. The CDR3 reads CASSQEGANSNERLFF. The CDR3 bases that were read are TGTGCCAGCAGCCAAGAGGGGGCAAATTCCAACGAAAGATTATTT.

In this sample, this clone is hyperexpanded. Gene names are mouse gene names. Read coverage stops 1 residue before the CDR3 terminus; the germline J gene supplies the remainder. The gene calls are TRBV19 and TRBJ2-5; 11 nucleotides line up with TRBD2. The CDR3 runs to 15 residues. Germline CDR1 and CDR2: FNHDT and SITEND (reference sequence). V gave up 4 bases and J gave up 1 base; unmatched junction bases: 2. Partial CDR3 DNA: TGTGCCAGCAGTCTGGGACTGGGGGACCAAGACACCCAGTAC. It encodes CASSLGLGDQDTQY. The entire CDR3 is CASSLGLGDQDTQYF.

About this clone: The germline and genes are mouse ones. The read ends 1 residue shy of where the CDR3 ends; the end is completed using the germline J gene. The V and J genes are TRBV16 and TRBJ2-5; a weak D match, TRBD1 (6 bases). V was shortened by 5 bases and J by 6 bases, with 9 bases between the two germline ends. The CDR3 extends over 12 amino acids. Germline V CDR1 and CDR2: SGHSA, FRNQAP. CDR3: CASSLRGDTQYF. The covered CDR3 bases are TGTGCAAGCAGCCTCAGGGGCGACACCCAGTAC.

About this clone itself: Any gene name here is a mouse gene name. The CDR3 extends 1 residue past the end of the read, so its final part is completed from the germline J gene. This chain uses TRBV26 with TRBJ2-3, with D unclear. The CDR3 length is 14 residues. Trimming took 3 bases from V and 0 from J, leaving 7 bases between them. Germline V CDR1 and CDR2: KGHPV, FQNQEV (reference sequence). Partial CDR3 DNA: TGTGCCAGCAGTCTAGGCAGTAGTGCAGAAACGCTGTAT. Protein: CASSLGSSAETLY. The entire CDR3 reads CASSLGSSAETLYF.

About this clone itself: Mouse gene names apply. The DNA ends 1 residue before the CDR3 does, and the rest of the CDR3 is filled in from the germline J gene. This chain uses TRBV1 with TRBJ2-7, with a possible D match to TRBD1 (6 bases). The CDR3 sequence is 12 residues long. Between the trimmed V and J ends, which lost 4 bases and 6 bases, there was a span of 10 bases. Germline CDR1 and CDR2: NSQYPW and LRSPGD (reference sequence). Incomplete CDR3 DNA: TGCACCTGCAGTGGCAGGGGCCTTGAACAGTAC. This sequence encodes CTCSGRGLEQY. The whole CDR3 protein is CTCSGRGLEQYF.

As for this clone: Gene names denote mouse genes. The sequenced fragment ends 1 residue before the CDR3 boundary, so the rest is inferred from the germline J gene. V gene TRBV20 combines with J gene TRBJ2-4; D tentatively fits TRBD1 or TRBD2 (6 bases each). Trimming took 2 bases from V and 0 from J, leaving 9 bases between them. CDR3 length equals 14 residues. Germline CDR1 is GFQATS and CDR2 is STVNSAI. The part of the CDR3 DNA that was read is TGTGGTGCTAGGTTAGGGGGGAGTCAAAACACCTTGTAC. Protein sequence: CGARLGGSQNTLY. Given in full, the CDR3 is CGARLGGSQNTLYF.

This clone came up a few times. Gene labels here are mouse ones. The CDR3 end is not reached by the read, which stops 1 residue before it; the germline J gene fills it in. This chain links TRBV29 with TRBJ1-1, with D possibly TRBD1 on 5 matching bases. V lost 6 bases, J lost 0 bases, and 8 bases lay in between. The V gene's germline CDR1 is MSHET and CDR2 SYDVDS. The CDR3 sequence is 13 residues long. The part of the CDR3 DNA that was read is TGTGCTAGCAGAACGGGACAGAACACAGAAGTCTTC. Its protein is CASRTGQNTEVF. In full, the CDR3 reads CASRTGQNTEVFF.

This clone was seen more than once but under ten times. Gene names and germline match the mouse. Coverage ceases 1 residue before the CDR3 finishes, and the germline J gene fills in the end. This chain connects TRBV5 to TRBJ2-7; TRBD2 agrees at 8 bases. The trim removed 4 bases at V and 5 bases at J, leaving 1 base unmatched. Germline values: CDR1 LGHNA, CDR2 YNLKQL (reference sequence). This CDR3 is built from 12 residues. The CDR3: CASSPDWDEQYF. Incomplete CDR3 DNA: TGTGCCAGCAGCCCGGACTGGGATGAACAGTAC.

There are a few counts of this clone. All gene names here are mouse names. The CDR3 goes on 1 residue after the read ends, and that part is filled in from the germline J gene. The chain joins TRBV31 to TRBJ2-7, with D perhaps TRBD1 or TRBD2 (5 bases each). Trimming shortened V by 1 base and J by 2 bases, and 9 bases separated the two germline ends. CDR1 is GKSSPN and CDR2 is SITVG in the germline V gene. This CDR3 is built from 13 residues. CDR3 protein: CAWSRRGAYEQYF. Partial CDR3 DNA: TGTGCCTGGAGTCGCCGGGGCGCCTATGAACAGTAC.

This clone was seen more than once but under ten times. Any gene name here is a mouse gene name. The missing CDR3 end, 1 residue past where the read stops, is filled in from the germline J gene. The chain couples TRBV31 to TRBJ2-1, with 9 bases matching TRBD2. CDR3 size: 14 residues. V lost 3 bases to trimming and J lost 6 bases; unmatched junction nucleotides: 6. Looked up from germline, CDR1 is GKSSPN and CDR2 is SITVG. CDR3 region: CAWSVGGRSAEQFF. The covered CDR3 bases are TGTGCCTGGAGCGTGGGGGGGCGGAGTGCTGAGCAGTTC.

The sample holds one count of this clone. Gene names and germline refer to mouse. CDR3 sequence reads: CASSLTSNTGQLYF. The CDR3 DNA, read in part, is TGTGCCAGCTCTCTGACATCAAACACCGGGCAGCTCTAC. The V call is TRBV12-1, the J call TRBJ2-2; D remains unclear. Read sequence stops 1 residue before the CDR3 end, and the germline J gene provides the missing end. Germline V gene data show CDR1 as SGHSN and CDR2 as HYEKVE. The CDR3 spans 14 residues. The V gene lost 1 base and the J gene lost 0 bases, with 5 bases spanning the gap.

This clone was picked up a small number of times. Genes and germline come from the mouse. Coverage ceases 1 residue before the CDR3 finishes, and the germline J gene fills in the end. The chain is built from TRBV13-2 and TRBJ1-5; D unresolved. Between the trimmed V and J ends, which lost 0 bases and 3 bases, there was a span of 7 bases. Germline lookup yields CDR1 NNHNN and CDR2 SYGAGS (reference sequence). This CDR3 has 14 amino acids. The CDR3 region is CASGDGGGNQAPLF. Partial CDR3 DNA: TGTGCCAGCGGTGATGGGGGAGGCAACCAGGCTCCGCTT.

As regards this clone: Gene and germline names: mouse. The read finishes 1 residue shy of the CDR3 end, and the germline J gene is used to complete it. The chain uses TRBV16 and TRBJ2-7, with 12 bases matching TRBD1. CDR3 length equals 14 residues. Germline V CDR1 and CDR2: SGHSA, FRNQAP. V was clipped by 4 bases and J by 7 bases; unmatched bases: 5. The CDR3 loop reads CASSWGQGAREQYF. The DNA read from the CDR3 is TGTGCAAGCAGCTGGGGACAGGGGGCGAGGGAACAGTAC.

As concerns this clone: Genes here carry mouse names. From the germline J gene comes the end of the CDR3, since the read stops 1 residue before it. V and J are TRBV3 and TRBJ2-1; D may be TRBD1 or TRBD2 (5 bases each). V lost 8 bases and J lost 1, with 6 bases in between. The CDR3 consists of 12 residues. Germline CDR1 SNHLY, CDR2 FYNGKV (reference sequence). Incomplete CDR3 DNA: TGTGCCAGCGGGGACAACTATGCTGAGCAGTTC. This gives the protein CASGDNYAEQF. In full, the CDR3 reads CASGDNYAEQFF.

On this clone: The gene names given are mouse names. The sequenced fragment ends 1 residue before the CDR3 boundary, so the rest is inferred from the germline J gene. V gene TRBV12-2 combines with J gene TRBJ2-3; 11 bases are shared with TRBD2. The germline CDR1 and CDR2 sequences are SGHLS and HYDKME. The length of the CDR3 is 17 residues. Trimming removed 2 bases from V and 0 bases from J; junction bases left unmatched: 6. CDR3 DNA, as far as it was read: TGTGCCAGCTCTCACGACTGGGGGGGATCTAGTGCAGAAACGCTGTAT. This sequence encodes CASSHDWGGSSAETLY. The whole CDR3 sequence reads CASSHDWGGSSAETLYF.

On this clone: Gene names are the mouse ones. The read ends 1 residue early relative to the CDR3; the germline J gene fills the gap. The V call is TRBV4, the J call TRBJ1-4, with 11 bases aligning to TRBD1. The CDR3 totals 13 residues. V was clipped by 11 bases and J by 7 bases; unmatched bases: 6. Germline V gene sequence: CDR1 LGHDT, CDR2 YNNKQL (reference sequence). The CDR3 bases that were read are TGTGCCCGGCGGGACAGGGGGTTCGAAAGATTATTT. Translating it yields CARRDRGFERLF. The full CDR3 protein is CARRDRGFERLFF.

This clone was seen a handful of times. Each gene name is a mouse one. This CDR3 is CASREPGANTGQLYF. The CDR3 DNA, read in part, is TGTGCCAGCAGGGAACCAGGGGCAAACACCGGGCAGCTCTAC. V and J are TRBV13-1 and TRBJ2-2; D perhaps matches TRBD1 (6 bases). The CDR3 is cut off 1 residue early in the read; its end comes from the germline J gene. Trimming took off 5 bases at V and 0 bases at J, with 11 bases between the two ends. The CDR3 runs 15 residues. Germline loops: CDR1 NSHNY, CDR2 SYGAGN.

As concerns this clone: These gene names are mouse names. With the read ending 1 residue before the CDR3 end, the germline J gene is used to fill in that end. The gene calls are TRBV13-1 and TRBJ1-4, with TRBD1 matching over 7 bases. From germline, CDR1 is NSHNY and CDR2 SYGAGN. V lost 5 bases to trimming and J lost 2 bases; unmatched junction nucleotides: 3. The CDR3 extends over 14 amino acids. CDR3 residues: CASSSGQSNERLFF. The DNA read from the CDR3 is TGTGCCAGCAGCTCGGGACAGTCCAACGAAAGATTATTT.